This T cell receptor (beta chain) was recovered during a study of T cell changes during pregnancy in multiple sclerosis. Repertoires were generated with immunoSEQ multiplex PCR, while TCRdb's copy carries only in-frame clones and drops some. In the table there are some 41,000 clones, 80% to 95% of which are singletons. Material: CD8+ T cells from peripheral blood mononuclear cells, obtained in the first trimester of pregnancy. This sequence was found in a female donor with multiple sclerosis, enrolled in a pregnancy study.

CDR3: CSAYGGAEVEAFF. In DNA form, the CDR3 reads TGCAGCGCATATGGGGGGGCGGAGGTCGAAGCTTTCTTT. The chain combines TRBV29-1 with TRBJ1-1; TRBD1 might be the D (6 bases). From germline, CDR1 is SQVTM and CDR2 ANQGSEA. Between the trimmed V and J ends, which lost 7 bases and 8 bases, there was a span of 20 bases. The CDR3 spans 13 residues. Full variable domain (missing parts from reference TRBV29-1 and TRBJ1-1): SAVISQKPSRDICQRGTSLTIQCQVDSQVTMMFWYRQQPGQSLTLIATANQGSEATYESGFVIDKFPISRPNLTFSTLTVSNMSPEDSSIYLCSAYGGAEVEAFFGQGTRLTVV.